Each of the 32 T cell receptor beta chains below was sequenced from the same sample in a study of cytotoxic CD8 clonotypes in ibrutinib-treated CLL. The data were produced by immunoSEQ multiplex PCR, yet TCRdb's version contains in-frame clones alone and is incomplete. This sample yields more than 12,000 clones, of which 70% are seen a single time; about 5.7% belongs to the top ten. Sequencing was performed on PBMCs, taken before ibrutinib treatment. The receptors come from a human donor with chronic lymphocytic leukemia.

This clone was picked up one time. The chain has TRBV18 and TRBJ2-7; the match to TRBD1 covers 12 bases. The CDR3 extends over 15 amino acids. Germline V gives CDR1 KGHSH, CDR2 LQKENI. The trim removed 3 bases at V and 5 bases at J, leaving 5 bases unmatched. In nucleotides, the CDR3 is TGTGCCAGCTCACCGAAGGGACAGGGGGCCCACGAGCAGTACTTC. Translating it yields CASSPKGQGAHEQYF.

V gene TRBV29-1 combines with J gene TRBJ2-7, with 8 bases identical to TRBD1. CDR3 length: 14 residues. Germline-derived CDR1 and CDR2 are SQVTM and ANQGSEA. V trimming: 6 bases; J trimming: 0 bases; junction bases outside the gene matches: 7. The CDR3, as DNA: TGCAGCGTAACTGGACAGGGAAACTCCTACGAGCAGTACTTC. As protein: CSVTGQGNSYEQYF.

The rearrangement uses TRBV7-3 and TRBJ2-1, with 16 bases aligning to TRBD2. From germline, CDR1 is SGHTA and CDR2 FQGTGA. V gave up 5 bases and J gave up 4 bases; unmatched junction bases: 8. The CDR3 consists of 18 residues. CDR3 amino acids: CASSPRGLAGGGYNEQFF. In DNA, the CDR3 is TGTGCCAGCAGCCCCCGGGGACTAGCGGGAGGGGGGTACAATGAGCAGTTCTTC.

There are a few counts of this clone. This chain joins TRBV5-1 and TRBJ1-1; D gene unclear. From germline, CDR1 is SGHRS and CDR2 YFSETQ. The ends were cut back, 0 bases at V and 0 bases at J, with 12 bases in the middle. The CDR3 runs to 16 residues. The CDR3 bases are TGCGCCAGCAGCTTGGGCCAGATGCCGATGAACACTGAAGCTTTCTTT. It specifies CASSLGQMPMNTEAFF. Based on the CDR3 plus reference TRBV5-1 and TRBJ1-1, the full variable domain is KAGVTQTPRYLIKTRGQQVTLSCSPISGHRSVSWYQQTPGQGLQFLFEYFSETQRNKGNFPGRFSGRQFSNSRSEMNVSTLELGDSALYLCASSLGQMPMNTEAFFGQGTRLTVV.

The rearrangement joins TRBV5-1 to TRBJ2-5; D remains unclear. Trimming took 1 base from V and 1 from J, leaving 8 bases between them. Looked up from germline, CDR1 is SGHRS and CDR2 is YFSETQ. This CDR3 has 14 amino acids. The CDR3 DNA reads as TGCGCCAGCAGCTTGCTAGGCCGCCAAGAGACCCAGTACTTC. Translation: CASSLLGRQETQYF.

This clone showed up just once. The chain is built from TRBV7-7 and TRBJ2-5, with 9 bases aligning to TRBD2. Looked up from germline, CDR1 is SSHAT and CDR2 is FNYEAQ (reference sequence). This CDR3 is built from 16 residues. With 5 bases clipped from V and 6 bases from J, the junction kept 13 bases outside the gene matches. CDR3 amino acids: CASSPGGSGSGKTQYF. CDR3 nucleotide sequence: TGTGCCAGCAGCCCCGGTGGTAGCGGGAGTGGAAAGACCCAGTACTTC.

V is TRBV6-5 and J is TRBJ1-4; D gene unclear. V was clipped by 6 bases and J by 0 bases, with 8 bases between them. The V gene's germline CDR1 is MNHEY and CDR2 SVGAGI. The CDR3 covers 14 residues. As DNA, the CDR3 is TGTGCCAGCAGGTCCGGGGCAACTAATGAAAAACTGTTTTTT. Translating it yields CASRSGATNEKLFF.

The V call is TRBV18, the J call TRBJ2-2, with 9 bases aligning to TRBD1. V gave up 6 bases and J gave up 5 bases; unmatched junction bases: 7. CDR1 is KGHSH, CDR2 LQKENI, per germline. This CDR3 is built from 15 residues. CDR3 in DNA: TGTGCCAGCTCGGGCCGGACAGGGGCTACCGGGGAGCTGTTTTTT. Translating gives CASSGRTGATGELFF.

This clone has a handful of counts. The CDR3 DNA reads TGTGCCAGCAGCTTGTTCGAGGGGTCCGAGCAGTACTTC. Translating gives CASSLFEGSEQYF. The V call is TRBV7-2, the J call TRBJ2-7, with D perhaps TRBD1 or TRBD2 (5 bases each). V lost 3 bases to trimming and J lost 6 bases, with 12 bases between them. The CDR3 is made up of 13 amino acids. The germline gives CDR1 SGHTA, CDR2 FQGNSA.

J is TRBJ1-3 and V is TRBV13; no firm D call. Trimming cost V 2 bases and J 0 bases, with 5 bases left between them. This CDR3 region has 14 residues. CDR1 PRHDT and CDR2 FYEKMQ come from the germline V gene (reference sequence). CDR3 DNA: TGTGCCAGCAGCTTACTGCCCTCTGGAAACACCATATATTTT. Encoded protein: CASSLLPSGNTIYF.

The genes are TRBV30 and TRBJ2-7; the D gene is possibly TRBD2 (6 bases). The CDR3 totals 12 residues. Germline V gene sequence: CDR1 GTSNPN, CDR2 SVGIG (reference sequence). V was clipped by 4 bases and J by 3 bases, with 10 bases between them. The CDR3 region is CAWTLSGYEQYF. In DNA, the CDR3 is TGTGCCTGGACCCTTAGCGGCTACGAGCAGTACTTC.

The J gene is TRBJ2-1, the V gene TRBV7-2; the D is unclear. The CDR3 is made up of 13 amino acids. V lost 5 bases, J lost 5 bases, and 10 bases lay in between. Germline V lookup: CDR1 SGHTA, CDR2 FQGNSA. The CDR3 here is CASSTRPNNEQFF. The CDR3 nucleotides read TGTGCCAGCAGCACCCGGCCTAACAATGAGCAGTTCTTC.

The J gene is TRBJ2-7, the V gene TRBV10-3, with 10 bases identical to TRBD1. Trimming removed 6 bases from V and 5 bases from J; junction bases left unmatched: 7. The CDR3 sequence is 14 residues long. Looked up from germline, CDR1 is ENHRY and CDR2 is SYGVKD. The CDR3 loop reads CAISTGQGPHEQYF. The CDR3 bases are TGTGCCATCAGCACGGGACAGGGGCCCCACGAGCAGTACTTC.

The chain employs TRBV11-2 and TRBJ2-7; TRBD2 might be the D (5 bases). Germline V gives CDR1 SGHAT, CDR2 FQNNGV. The CDR3 loop spans 13 amino acids. V was cut by 6 bases and J by 4 bases, with 13 bases left in between. The chain's CDR3 is CASSTRSGYEQYF. In DNA form, the CDR3 reads TGTGCCAGCAGTACTAGGTCAGGTTACGAGCAGTACTTC.

The chain couples TRBV5-1 to TRBJ1-5; D is unclear. This CDR3 region has 13 residues. V lost 1 base to trimming and J lost 4 bases, with 6 bases between them. Germline CDR1 and CDR2: SGHRS and YFSETQ. The CDR3 is CASSLWENQPQHF. The DNA for the CDR3 is TGCGCCAGCAGCTTGTGGGAAAATCAGCCCCAGCATTTT. The variable domain in full, completed from reference TRBV5-1 and TRBJ1-5, reads KAGVTQTPRYLIKTRGQQVTLSCSPISGHRSVSWYQQTPGQGLQFLFEYFSETQRNKGNFPGRFSGRQFSNSRSEMNVSTLELGDSALYLCASSLWENQPQHFGDGTRLSIL.

The V gene is TRBV18, the J gene TRBJ2-5; 7 bases agree with TRBD1. The CDR3 extends over 13 amino acids. Germline V gives CDR1 KGHSH, CDR2 LQKENI. V was clipped by 4 bases and J by 5 bases; unmatched bases: 4. CDR3 protein: CASSRSGGETQYF. DNA of the CDR3: TGTGCCAGCTCACGGTCAGGGGGTGAGACCCAGTACTTC.

V is TRBV4-1 and J is TRBJ2-5; 11 bases map to TRBD1. V lost 4 bases and J lost 3; bases outside the gene matches: 25. Germline CDR1 MGHRA, CDR2 YSYEKL. The CDR3 loop spans 22 amino acids. The CDR3 sequence is CASSLRSRDRGRGGGAEETQYF. Here the CDR3 DNA reads TGCGCCAGCAGCCTTAGGTCCCGGGACAGGGGGAGAGGAGGTGGGGCTGAAGAGACCCAGTACTTC.

The CDR3 protein is CASSYSIGGAYEQYF. As DNA, the CDR3 is TGTGCCAGCAGTTACTCGATCGGGGGGGCCTACGAGCAGTACTTC. This rearrangement joins TRBV6-5 to TRBJ2-7; 8 bases match TRBD2. Germline trimming cut 0 bases from V and 2 bases from J; bases unmatched to any gene: 3. Per the germline V gene, CDR1 is MNHEY and CDR2 is SVGAGI. This CDR3 is 15 amino acids long.

The chain joins TRBV18 to TRBJ1-5; 8 nucleotides line up with TRBD1. The CDR3 loop spans 16 amino acids. Germline V CDR1 and CDR2: KGHSH, LQKENI. Trimming removed 2 bases from V and 3 bases from J; junction bases left unmatched: 6. CDR3 DNA sequence: TGTGCCAGCTCACCATCAGGGACAGGCACCAATCAGCCCCAGCATTTT. Translated: CASSPSGTGTNQPQHF.

In its sample, this clone was seen a few times. The chain combines TRBV28 with TRBJ1-2, with D uncertain. Trimming stripped 5 bases from V and 4 bases from J, with 14 bases between. This CDR3 comprises 14 residues. CDR1 is MDHEN, CDR2 SYDVKM, per germline. The CDR3 loop reads CASSAQLGSYGYTF. CDR3 DNA sequence: TGTGCCAGCAGTGCCCAGTTGGGGTCCTATGGCTACACCTTC.

This chain uses TRBV28 with TRBJ1-4, with D tentatively TRBD1 (5 bases). The CDR3 consists of 13 residues. CDR1 is MDHEN, CDR2 SYDVKM, per germline. V gave up 6 bases and J gave up 9 bases, with 14 bases separating them. Here the CDR3 DNA reads TGTGCCAGCAGGGGGGGGTTTGGGAAAAAACTGTTTTTT. Protein product: CASRGGFGKKLFF.

The CDR3, as DNA: TGTGCCACCCGCCCCAGGGAGTCAACAGATACGCAGTATTTT. It is translated as CATRPRESTDTQYF. The V and J genes are TRBV19 and TRBJ2-3, with D perhaps assigned TRBD1 or TRBD2 (5 bases each). Trimming removed 10 bases at V and 3 bases at J, with 17 bases between. CDR1 and CDR2 (germline): LNHDA, SQIVND (reference sequence). This CDR3 has 14 amino acids.

This clone was seen only a few times. The V call is TRBV6-5, the J call TRBJ1-3, with TRBD1 matching 7 bases. The CDR3 is 15 amino acids. Trimming at V came to 0 bases and at J to 5 bases, leaving 4 bases not matched to a gene. CDR1 is MNHEY and CDR2 is SVGAGI in the germline V gene. The CDR3 bases are TGTGCCAGCAGTTACTCGTGGGACAGCCGAAACACCATATATTTT. Its translation: CASSYSWDSRNTIYF.

This chain uses TRBV9 with TRBJ2-3; the D gene is possibly TRBD1 (6 bases). The CDR3 covers 14 residues. Germline CDR1 and CDR2: SGDLS and YYNGEE. V was shortened by 4 bases and J by 5 bases, with 14 bases between the two germline ends. The CDR3 nucleotides are TGTGCCAGCAGCCCCCCAGGGGTAGGAGATACGCAGTATTTT. This sequence encodes CASSPPGVGDTQYF.

The V and J genes are TRBV5-1 and TRBJ2-7, with 12 bases fitting TRBD2. This CDR3 has 17 residues. Germline values: CDR1 SGHRS, CDR2 YFSETQ. With V trimmed by 0 bases and J by 5 bases, 9 bases remained unmatched. The DNA of the CDR3 is TGCGCCAGCAGCTTGGGGGTACCGGGACTAGCGGGTAACGAGCAGTACTTC. Its translation: CASSLGVPGLAGNEQYF.

This clone has just a few counts. V usage is TRBV5-1 and J usage is TRBJ2-7; 7 nucleotides agree with TRBD1. The CDR3 contains 16 residues. V lost 4 bases, J lost 1 base, and 11 bases stayed unmatched. The V gene's germline CDR1 is SGHRS and CDR2 YFSETQ. Written as DNA, the CDR3 is TGCGCCAGCAGCCCCCCCCCGGACAGGATTTCCTACGAGCAGTACTTC. Its translation is CASSPPPDRISYEQYF.

This clone was counted a few times. In nucleotides, the CDR3 is TGTGCCAGCACCCCCGGACAGAGCACAGATACGCAGTATTTT. Protein product: CASTPGQSTDTQYF. J is TRBJ2-3 and V is TRBV4-2; D possibly corresponds to TRBD1 (6 bases). The germline V and J ends were trimmed by 7 bases and 0 bases, with 11 bases remaining between them. Germline CDR1 and CDR2: LGHNA and YNFKEQ. CDR3 length equals 14 residues.

The chain carries TRBV9 and TRBJ2-7; 8 bases fit TRBD1. From germline, CDR1 is SGDLS and CDR2 YYNGEE. The V gene end was trimmed by 4 bases and the J gene end by 3 bases; junction bases not matched to a gene: 18. The CDR3 spans 18 residues. The CDR3 region is CASSPRGNGGTGGYEQYF. CDR3 nucleotides: TGTGCCAGCAGCCCGAGGGGGAATGGGGGGACAGGCGGCTACGAGCAGTACTTC.

The J gene is TRBJ2-5, the V gene TRBV10-3; 10 bases agree with TRBD2. The CDR3 has 15 amino acids. V shed 2 bases and J 5 bases; nucleotides not matched to a gene: 5. In germline, CDR1 is ENHRY, CDR2 SYGVKD. This chain's CDR3 is CAISEVAGGPETQYF. Here the CDR3 DNA reads TGTGCCATCAGTGAGGTAGCGGGGGGACCCGAGACCCAGTACTTC.

The rearrangement joins TRBV7-2 to TRBJ2-2, with a weak D call TRBD2 (7 bases). This CDR3 has 17 residues. From germline, CDR1 is SGHTA and CDR2 FQGNSA. V dropped 4 bases and J dropped 4 bases, with 19 bases sitting between them. The CDR3 here is CASSSQPGAGATGELFF. Written as DNA, the CDR3 is TGTGCCAGCAGCTCCCAGCCCGGGGCGGGGGCCACCGGGGAGCTGTTTTTT.

The chain joins TRBV6-1 to TRBJ2-1, with D uncertain. This CDR3 is 11 amino acids long. V was pared by 2 bases and J by 12 bases, with 8 bases between. Germline V gives CDR1 MNHNS, CDR2 SASEGT. The CDR3 DNA follows: TGTGCCAGCAGTGAACTTGGCGGGCAGTTCTTC. Its protein product is CASSELGGQFF.

This rearrangement joins TRBV27 to TRBJ2-3, with D perhaps matching TRBD2 (5 bases). Between the trimmed V and J ends, which lost 3 bases and 6 bases, there was a span of 10 bases. The CDR3 loop spans 13 amino acids. The germline CDR1 and CDR2 sequences are MNHEY and SMNVEV (reference sequence). CDR3 coding DNA: TGTGCCAGCAGTTTTGTCCCGGGGGATACGCAGTATTTT. Its translation is CASSFVPGDTQYF.